A single T cell receptor beta chain is shown here with its context. Its antigen is currently unknown. This record comes from a study of cytomegalovirus exposure and HLA in healthy donors. About the study: In a previous analysis, 117 million unique TCR beta sequences were found from some 180 million T cells.

The PCR had 60 Vbeta and 13 Jbeta primers. Using immunoSEQ multiplex PCR, the repertoire was profiled, and TCRdb retains in-frame clones only, with some absent. The repertoire holds about 200,000 clones, with about 13% as singletons. The V gene's germline CDR1 is SGHNT and CDR2 YYREEE (reference sequence). CDR3 size: 14 residues. V lost 2 bases and J 4 bases, leaving 12 bases between the germline ends. General study results and limits: HLA-A and HLA-B allele assignments for most subjects were reportedly predicted accurately using TCR beta sequences.

Sequencing used PBMCs. This sequence was found in a man in his forties or fifties in good health and CMV-seropositive. The chain links TRBV5-4 to TRBJ1-1, with D maybe TRBD1 (6 bases). The CDR3 DNA reads as TGTGCCAGCAGCTTCGAACAGGGAATCACTGAAGCTTTCTTT. Protein sequence: CASSFEQGITEAFF.